The present TCR beta chain was sequenced within a study of low-dose radiotherapy and immunotherapy resistance in tumors. Study as a whole: Dosing for Cohort 2 consisted of 1 Gy per fraction every two weeks, reaching a total of 13 Gy over 26 weeks. On cycle 1 day 1, patients started four cycles of oral aspirin 300 mg daily.

TRAV and TRBV primers primed cDNA for both TCRalpha and TCRbeta. It was with a constant-region primer and a V-primer adapter that TCRs were amplified over roughly 20 PCR cycles. TCRdb reprocessed the reads with MiXCR, giving one entry per CDR3 protein. Of around 9,800 distinct CDR3 sequences in the sample, 75% were seen once. Germline-derived CDR1 and CDR2 are SGHVS and FQNEAQ. J was trimmed by 0 bases and V by 1 base; bases with no gene match: 3. The CDR3 is 15 residues long. The chain employs TRBV7-8 and TRBJ2-7; 7 bases line up with TRBD2. This clonotype originated in a human donor with advanced metastatic prostate, ovarian, gallbladder or colorectal cancer (not recorded which). This table probably holds off-target reads from a library built for another chain. The CDR3, as DNA: TGTGCCAGCAGCTTAGAGCGGGGTAGCTCCTACGAGCAGTACTTC. The encoded protein is CASSLERGSSYEQYF. Full variable domain (rest looked up from reference TRBV7-8 and TRBJ2-7): GAGVSQSPRYKVAKRGQDVALRCDPISGHVSLFWYQQALGQGPEFLTYFQNEAQLDKSGLPSDRFFAERPEGSVSTLKIQRTQQEDSAVYLCASSLERGSSYEQYFGPGTRLTVT.